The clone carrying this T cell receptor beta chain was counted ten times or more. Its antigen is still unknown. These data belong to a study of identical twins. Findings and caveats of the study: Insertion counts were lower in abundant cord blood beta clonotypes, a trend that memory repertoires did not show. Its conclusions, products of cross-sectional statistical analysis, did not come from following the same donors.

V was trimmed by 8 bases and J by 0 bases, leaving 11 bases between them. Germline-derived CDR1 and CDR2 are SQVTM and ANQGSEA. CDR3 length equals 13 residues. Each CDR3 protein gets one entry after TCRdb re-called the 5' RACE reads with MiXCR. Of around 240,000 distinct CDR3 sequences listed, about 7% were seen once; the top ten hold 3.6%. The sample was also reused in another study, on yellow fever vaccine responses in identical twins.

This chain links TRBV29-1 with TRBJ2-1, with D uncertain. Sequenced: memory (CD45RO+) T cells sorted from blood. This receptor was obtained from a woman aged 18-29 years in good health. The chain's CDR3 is CSLTESSYNEQFF. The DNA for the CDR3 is TGCAGCTTAACAGAGAGCTCCTACAATGAGCAGTTCTTC.